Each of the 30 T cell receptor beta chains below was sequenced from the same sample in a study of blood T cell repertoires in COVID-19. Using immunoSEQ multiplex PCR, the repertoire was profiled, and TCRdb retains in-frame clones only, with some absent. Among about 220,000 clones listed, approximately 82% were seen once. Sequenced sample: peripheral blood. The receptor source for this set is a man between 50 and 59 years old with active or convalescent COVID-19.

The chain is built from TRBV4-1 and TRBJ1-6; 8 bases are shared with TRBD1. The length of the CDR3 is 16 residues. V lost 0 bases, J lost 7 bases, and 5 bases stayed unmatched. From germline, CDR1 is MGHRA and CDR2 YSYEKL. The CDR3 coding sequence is TGCGCCAGCAGCCAAGAAGTAGGACAGGGAAATTCACCCCTCCACTTT. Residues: CASSQEVGQGNSPLHF.

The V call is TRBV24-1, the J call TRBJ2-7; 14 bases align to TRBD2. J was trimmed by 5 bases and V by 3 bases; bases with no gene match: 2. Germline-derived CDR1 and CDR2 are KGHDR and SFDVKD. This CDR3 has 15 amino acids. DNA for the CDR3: TGTGCCACCAGTGATACGGGACTAGCGGGAGACGAGCAGTACTTC. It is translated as CATSDTGLAGDEQYF.

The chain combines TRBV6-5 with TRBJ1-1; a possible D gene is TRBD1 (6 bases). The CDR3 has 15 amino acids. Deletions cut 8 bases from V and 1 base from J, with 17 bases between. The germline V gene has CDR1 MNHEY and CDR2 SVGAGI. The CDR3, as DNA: TGTGCCAGCGGAGAGGGGTTACAGGGGAACACTGAAGCTTTCTTT. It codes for CASGEGLQGNTEAFF.

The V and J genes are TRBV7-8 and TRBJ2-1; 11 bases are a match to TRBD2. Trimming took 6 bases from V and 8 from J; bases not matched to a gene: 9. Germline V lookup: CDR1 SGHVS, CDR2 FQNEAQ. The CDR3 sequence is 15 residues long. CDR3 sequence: CASRYSGGASDEQFF. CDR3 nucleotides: TGTGCCAGCAGATATAGCGGGGGGGCGAGTGATGAGCAGTTCTTC.

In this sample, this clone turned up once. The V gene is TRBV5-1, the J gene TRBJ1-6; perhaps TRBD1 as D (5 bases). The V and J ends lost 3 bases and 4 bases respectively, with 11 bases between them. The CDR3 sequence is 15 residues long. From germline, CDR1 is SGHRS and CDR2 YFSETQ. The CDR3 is CASSSAGPYNSPLHF. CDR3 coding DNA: TGCGCCAGCAGCTCCGCGGGGCCTTATAATTCACCCCTCCACTTT. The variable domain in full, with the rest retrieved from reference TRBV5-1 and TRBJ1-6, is KAGVTQTPRYLIKTRGQQVTLSCSPISGHRSVSWYQQTPGQGLQFLFEYFSETQRNKGNFPGRFSGRQFSNSRSEMNVSTLELGDSALYLCASSSAGPYNSPLHFGNGTRLTVT.

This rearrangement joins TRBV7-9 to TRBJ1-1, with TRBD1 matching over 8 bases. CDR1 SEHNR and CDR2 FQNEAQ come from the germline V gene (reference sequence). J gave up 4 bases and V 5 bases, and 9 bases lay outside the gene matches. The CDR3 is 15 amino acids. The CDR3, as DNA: TGTGCCAGCAGCCCCATTGGACAGGGCGGCACTGAAGCTTTCTTT. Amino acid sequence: CASSPIGQGGTEAFF.

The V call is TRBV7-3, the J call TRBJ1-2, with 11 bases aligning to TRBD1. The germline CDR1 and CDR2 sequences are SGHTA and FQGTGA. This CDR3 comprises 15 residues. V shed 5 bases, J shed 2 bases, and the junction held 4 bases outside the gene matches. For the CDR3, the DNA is TGTGCCAGCAGCCCCGGGACAGGGGGGAACTATGGCTACACCTTC. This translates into CASSPGTGGNYGYTF.

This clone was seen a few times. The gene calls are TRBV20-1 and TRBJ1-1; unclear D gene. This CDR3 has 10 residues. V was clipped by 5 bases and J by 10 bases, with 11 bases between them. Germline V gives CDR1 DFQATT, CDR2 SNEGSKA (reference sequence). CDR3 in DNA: TGCAGTGCTGGTCTTAGTGGAGCTTTCTTT. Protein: CSAGLSGAFF.

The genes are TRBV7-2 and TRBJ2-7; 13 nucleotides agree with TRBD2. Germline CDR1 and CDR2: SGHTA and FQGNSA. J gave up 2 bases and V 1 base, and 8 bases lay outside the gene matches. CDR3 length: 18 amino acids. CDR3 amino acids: CASSLVRGLAGFAYEQYF. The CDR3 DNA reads TGTGCCAGCAGCTTAGTTCGGGGACTAGCGGGATTCGCCTACGAGCAGTACTTC.

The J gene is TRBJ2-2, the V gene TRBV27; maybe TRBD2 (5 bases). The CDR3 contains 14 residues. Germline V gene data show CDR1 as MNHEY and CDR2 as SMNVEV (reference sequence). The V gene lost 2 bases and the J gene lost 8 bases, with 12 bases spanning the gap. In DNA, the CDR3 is TGTGCCAGCAGTTTACCCGGACTCGGGGGGGAGCTGTTTTTT. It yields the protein CASSLPGLGGELFF.

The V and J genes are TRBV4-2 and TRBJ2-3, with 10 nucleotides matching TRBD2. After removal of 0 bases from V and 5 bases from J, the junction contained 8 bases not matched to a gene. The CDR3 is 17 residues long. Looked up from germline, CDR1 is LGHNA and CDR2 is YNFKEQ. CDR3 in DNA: TGTGCCAGCAGCCAAGATTCCAGCGGGGGGGCAGGAGATACGCAGTATTTT. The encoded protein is CASSQDSSGGAGDTQYF.

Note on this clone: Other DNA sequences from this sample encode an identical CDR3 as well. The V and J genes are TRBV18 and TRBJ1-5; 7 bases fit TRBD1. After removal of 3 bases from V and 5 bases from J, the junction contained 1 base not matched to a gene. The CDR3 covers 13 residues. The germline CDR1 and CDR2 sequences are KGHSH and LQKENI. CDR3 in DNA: TGTGCCAGCTCACCGCAGGGGGATCAGCCCCAGCATTTT. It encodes CASSPQGDQPQHF.

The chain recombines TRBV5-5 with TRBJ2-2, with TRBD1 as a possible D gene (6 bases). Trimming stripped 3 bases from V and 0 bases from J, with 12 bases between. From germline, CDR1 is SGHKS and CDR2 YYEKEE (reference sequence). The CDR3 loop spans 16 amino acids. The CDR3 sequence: CASSSQTGANTGELFF. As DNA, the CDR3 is TGTGCCAGCAGCTCCCAGACAGGCGCGAACACCGGGGAGCTGTTTTTT.

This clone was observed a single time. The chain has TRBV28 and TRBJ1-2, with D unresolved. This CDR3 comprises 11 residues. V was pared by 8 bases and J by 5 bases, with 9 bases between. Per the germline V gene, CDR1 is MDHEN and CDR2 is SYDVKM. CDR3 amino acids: CASSTEYGYTF. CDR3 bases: TGTGCCAGCTCTACAGAATATGGCTACACCTTC.

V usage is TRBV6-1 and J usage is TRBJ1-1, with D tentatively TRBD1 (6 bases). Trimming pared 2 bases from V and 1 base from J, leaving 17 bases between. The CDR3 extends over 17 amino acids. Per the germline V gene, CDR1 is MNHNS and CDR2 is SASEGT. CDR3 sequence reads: CASSEWGRGVGNTEAFF. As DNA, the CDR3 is TGTGCCAGCAGTGAATGGGGCAGGGGCGTAGGGAACACTGAAGCTTTCTTT.

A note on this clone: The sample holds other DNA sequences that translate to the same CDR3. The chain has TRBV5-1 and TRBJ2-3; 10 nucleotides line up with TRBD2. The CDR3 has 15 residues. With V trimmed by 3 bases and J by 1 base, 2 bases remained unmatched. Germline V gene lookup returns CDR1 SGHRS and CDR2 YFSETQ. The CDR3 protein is CASSSLAGGTDTQYF. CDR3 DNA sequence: TGCGCCAGCAGCTCGCTAGCGGGGGGCACAGATACGCAGTATTTT. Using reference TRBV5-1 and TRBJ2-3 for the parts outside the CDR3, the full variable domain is KAGVTQTPRYLIKTRGQQVTLSCSPISGHRSVSWYQQTPGQGLQFLFEYFSETQRNKGNFPGRFSGRQFSNSRSEMNVSTLELGDSALYLCASSSLAGGTDTQYFGPGTRLTVL.

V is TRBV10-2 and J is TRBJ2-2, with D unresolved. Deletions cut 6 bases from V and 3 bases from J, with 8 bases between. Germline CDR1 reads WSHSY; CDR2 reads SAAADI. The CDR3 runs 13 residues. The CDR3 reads CASSQLHTGELFF. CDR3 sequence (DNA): TGCGCCAGCAGCCAACTTCACACCGGGGAGCTGTTTTTT.

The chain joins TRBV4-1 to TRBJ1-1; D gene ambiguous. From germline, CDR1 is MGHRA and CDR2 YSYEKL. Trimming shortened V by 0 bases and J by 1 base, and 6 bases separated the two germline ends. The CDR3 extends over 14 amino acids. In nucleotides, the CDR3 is TGCGCCAGCAGCCAAGATAGTTCGAACACTGAAGCTTTCTTT. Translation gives CASSQDSSNTEAFF.

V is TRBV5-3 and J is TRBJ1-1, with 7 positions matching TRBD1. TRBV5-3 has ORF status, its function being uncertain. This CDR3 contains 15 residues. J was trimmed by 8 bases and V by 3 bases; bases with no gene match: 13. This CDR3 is CARSSLGQEVKEAFF. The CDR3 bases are TGTGCCAGAAGCTCCCTCGGACAGGAGGTAAAAGAAGCTTTCTTT.

CDR3 residues: CASSSRGGREKLFF. Written as DNA, the CDR3 is TGTGCCAGTAGCTCAAGGGGAGGAAGAGAAAAACTGTTTTTT. J is TRBJ1-4 and V is TRBV19; possibly TRBD1 for D (5 bases). This CDR3 region has 14 residues. The V and J ends lost 6 bases and 8 bases respectively, with 16 bases between them. The germline V gene encodes CDR1 LNHDA and CDR2 SQIVND (reference sequence).

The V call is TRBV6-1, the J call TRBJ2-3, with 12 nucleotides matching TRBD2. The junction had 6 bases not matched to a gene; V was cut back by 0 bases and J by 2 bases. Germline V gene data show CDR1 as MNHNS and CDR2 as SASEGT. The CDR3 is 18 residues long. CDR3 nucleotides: TGTGCCAGCAGTGAAGCGCTAACTAGCGGGGGGTCCACAGATACGCAGTATTTT. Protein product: CASSEALTSGGSTDTQYF.

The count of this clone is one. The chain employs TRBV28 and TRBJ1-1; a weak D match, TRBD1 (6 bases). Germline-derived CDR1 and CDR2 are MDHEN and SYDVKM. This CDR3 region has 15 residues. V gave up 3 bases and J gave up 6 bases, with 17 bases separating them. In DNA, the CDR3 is TGTGCCAGCAGTTTGGTCTCAGGGGATATGGCTGAAGCTTTCTTT. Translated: CASSLVSGDMAEAFF.

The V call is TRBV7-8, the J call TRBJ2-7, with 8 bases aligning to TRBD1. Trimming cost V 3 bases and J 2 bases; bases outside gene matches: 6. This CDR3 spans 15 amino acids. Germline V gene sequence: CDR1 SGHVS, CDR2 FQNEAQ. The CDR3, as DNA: TGTGCCAGCAGCTTGACCGGGACAGGACCCTACGAGCAGTACGTC. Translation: CASSLTGTGPYEQYV.

CDR3 sequence reads: CASSLSRLNYGYTF. CDR3 nucleotides: TGTGCCAGCAGCTTAAGCCGTCTCAACTATGGCTACACCTTC. The rearrangement joins TRBV11-2 to TRBJ1-2, with D unresolved. The germline CDR1 and CDR2 sequences are SGHAT and FQNNGV. The CDR3 has 14 amino acids. V lost 2 bases and J lost 2, with 9 bases in between.

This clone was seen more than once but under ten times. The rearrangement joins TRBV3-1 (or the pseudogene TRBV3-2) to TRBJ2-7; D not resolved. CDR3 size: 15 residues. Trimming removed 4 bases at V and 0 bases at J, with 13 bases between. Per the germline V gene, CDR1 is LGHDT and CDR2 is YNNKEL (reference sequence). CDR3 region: CASSPLGSYSYEQYF. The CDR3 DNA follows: TGTGCCAGCAGCCCGTTGGGCAGCTACTCCTACGAGCAGTACTTC.

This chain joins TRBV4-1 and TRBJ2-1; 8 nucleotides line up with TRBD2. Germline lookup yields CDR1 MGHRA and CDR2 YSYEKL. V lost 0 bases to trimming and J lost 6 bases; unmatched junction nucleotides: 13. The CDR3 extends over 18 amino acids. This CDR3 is CASSQESRGVAGFNEQFF. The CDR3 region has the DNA TGCGCCAGCAGCCAAGAGTCGCGTGGGGTAGCGGGATTCAATGAGCAGTTCTTC.

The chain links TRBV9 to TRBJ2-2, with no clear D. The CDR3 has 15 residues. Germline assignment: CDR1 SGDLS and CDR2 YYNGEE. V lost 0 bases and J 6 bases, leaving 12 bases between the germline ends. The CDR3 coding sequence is TGTGCCAGCAGCGTAGTAGGAGCTAACTCCGGGGAGCTGTTTTTT. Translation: CASSVVGANSGELFF.

The CDR3 here is CASSEPGTLSSDTQYF. DNA of the CDR3: TGTGCCAGCAGCGAACCCGGGACTTTGAGTTCAGATACGCAGTATTTT. The genes are TRBV9 and TRBJ2-3; D is possibly TRBD2 (6 bases). The CDR3 length is 16 residues. CDR1 and CDR2 (germline): SGDLS, YYNGEE. Trimming cost V 3 bases and J 4 bases, with 18 bases left between them.

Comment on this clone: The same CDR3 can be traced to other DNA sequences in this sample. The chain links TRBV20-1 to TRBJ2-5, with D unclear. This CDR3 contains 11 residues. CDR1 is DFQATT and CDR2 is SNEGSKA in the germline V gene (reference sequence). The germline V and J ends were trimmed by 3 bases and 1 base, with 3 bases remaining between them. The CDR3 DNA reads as TGCAGTGCTAGCCGCCAAGAGACCCAGTACTTC. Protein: CSASRQETQYF.

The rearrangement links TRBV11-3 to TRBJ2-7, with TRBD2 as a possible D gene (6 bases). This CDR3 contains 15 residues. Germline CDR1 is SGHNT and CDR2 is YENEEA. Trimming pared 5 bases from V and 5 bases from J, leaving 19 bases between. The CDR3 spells CASSPGGMGVNEQYF. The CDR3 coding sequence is TGTGCCAGCAGCCCAGGAGGGATGGGAGTAAACGAGCAGTACTTC.